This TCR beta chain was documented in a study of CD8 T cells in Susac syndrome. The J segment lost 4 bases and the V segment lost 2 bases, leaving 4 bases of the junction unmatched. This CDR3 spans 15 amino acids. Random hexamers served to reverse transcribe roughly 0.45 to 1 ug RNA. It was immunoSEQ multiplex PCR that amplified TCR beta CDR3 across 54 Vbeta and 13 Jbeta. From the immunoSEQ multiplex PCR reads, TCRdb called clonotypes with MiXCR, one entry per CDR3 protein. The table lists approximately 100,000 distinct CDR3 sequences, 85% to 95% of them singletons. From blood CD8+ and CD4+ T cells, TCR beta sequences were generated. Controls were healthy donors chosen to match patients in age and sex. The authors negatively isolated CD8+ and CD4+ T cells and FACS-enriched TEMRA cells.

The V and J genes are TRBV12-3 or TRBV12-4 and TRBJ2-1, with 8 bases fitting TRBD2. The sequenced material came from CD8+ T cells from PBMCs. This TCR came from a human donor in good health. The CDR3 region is CASSLRAGAYNEQFF. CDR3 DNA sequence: TGTGCCAGCAGTTTACGAGCGGGAGCATACAATGAGCAGTTCTTC.